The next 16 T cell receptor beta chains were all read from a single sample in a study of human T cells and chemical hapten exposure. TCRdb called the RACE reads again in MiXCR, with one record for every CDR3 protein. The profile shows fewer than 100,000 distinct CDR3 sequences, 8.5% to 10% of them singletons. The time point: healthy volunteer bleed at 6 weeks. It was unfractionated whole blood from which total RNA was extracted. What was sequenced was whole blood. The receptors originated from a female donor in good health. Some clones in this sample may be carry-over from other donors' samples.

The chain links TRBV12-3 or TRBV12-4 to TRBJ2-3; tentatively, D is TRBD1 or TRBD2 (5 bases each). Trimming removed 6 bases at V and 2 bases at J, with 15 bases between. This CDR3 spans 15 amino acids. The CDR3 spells CASRVGARITDTQYF. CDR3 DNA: TGTGCCAGCAGGGTCGGGGCTCGCATCACAGATACGCAGTATTTT.

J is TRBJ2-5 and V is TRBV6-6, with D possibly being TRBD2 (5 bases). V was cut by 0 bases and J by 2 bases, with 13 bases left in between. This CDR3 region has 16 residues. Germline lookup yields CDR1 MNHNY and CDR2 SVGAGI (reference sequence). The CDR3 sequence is CASSYSERDRQETQYF. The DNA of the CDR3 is TGTGCCAGCAGTTACTCTGAACGGGATCGGCAAGAGACCCAGTACTTC.

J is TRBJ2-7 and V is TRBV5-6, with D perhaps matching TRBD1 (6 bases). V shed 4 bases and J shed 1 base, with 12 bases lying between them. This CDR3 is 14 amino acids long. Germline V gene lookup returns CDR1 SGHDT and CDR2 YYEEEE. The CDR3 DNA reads TGTGCCAGCAGCGTTGGGGACACTTCCTACGAGCAGTACTTC. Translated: CASSVGDTSYEQYF.

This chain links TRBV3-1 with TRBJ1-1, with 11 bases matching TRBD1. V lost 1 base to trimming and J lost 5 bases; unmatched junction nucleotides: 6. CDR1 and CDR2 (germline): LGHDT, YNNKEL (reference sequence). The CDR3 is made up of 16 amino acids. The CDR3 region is CASSQVVGTGGTEAFF. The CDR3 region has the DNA TGTGCCAGCAGCCAAGTAGTTGGGACAGGGGGGACTGAAGCTTTCTTT.

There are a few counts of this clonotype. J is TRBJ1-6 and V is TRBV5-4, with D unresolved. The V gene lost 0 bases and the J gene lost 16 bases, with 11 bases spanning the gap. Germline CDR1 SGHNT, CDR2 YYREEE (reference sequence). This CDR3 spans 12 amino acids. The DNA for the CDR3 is TGTGCCAGCAGCTTGGCGGGAGGAATACTCCACTTT. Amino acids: CASSLAGGILHF.

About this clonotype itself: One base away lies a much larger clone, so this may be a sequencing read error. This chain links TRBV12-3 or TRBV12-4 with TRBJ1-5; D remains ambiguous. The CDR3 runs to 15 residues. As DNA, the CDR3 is TGTGCCAGCAGTTCTACCACCACTAGCAATCAGCCCCAGAATTTT. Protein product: CASSSTTTSNQPQNF.

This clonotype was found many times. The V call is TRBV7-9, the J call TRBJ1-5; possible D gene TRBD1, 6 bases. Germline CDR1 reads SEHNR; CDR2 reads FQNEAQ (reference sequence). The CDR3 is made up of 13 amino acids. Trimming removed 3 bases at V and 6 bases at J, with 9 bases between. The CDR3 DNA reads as TGTGCCAGCAGCTTTGGGGGGCGTCAGCCCCAGCATTTT. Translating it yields CASSFGGRQPQHF.

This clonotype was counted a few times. In DNA, the CDR3 is TGTGCCAGCAGTTCCTACCCTCGGGACGGGGTCTACGAGCAGTACTTC. Translated: CASSSYPRDGVYEQYF. This chain connects TRBV6-5 to TRBJ2-7, with D tentatively TRBD1 or TRBD2 (5 bases each). The CDR3 runs 16 residues. Deletions cut 4 bases from V and 3 bases from J, with 19 bases between. In germline, CDR1 is MNHEY, CDR2 SVGAGI.

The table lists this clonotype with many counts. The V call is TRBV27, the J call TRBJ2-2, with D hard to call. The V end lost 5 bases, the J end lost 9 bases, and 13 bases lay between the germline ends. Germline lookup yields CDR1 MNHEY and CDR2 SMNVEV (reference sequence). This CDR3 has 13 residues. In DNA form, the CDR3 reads TGTGCCAGCAGTAGGGTTTCTGCGAGGGAGCTGTTTTTT. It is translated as CASSRVSARELFF.

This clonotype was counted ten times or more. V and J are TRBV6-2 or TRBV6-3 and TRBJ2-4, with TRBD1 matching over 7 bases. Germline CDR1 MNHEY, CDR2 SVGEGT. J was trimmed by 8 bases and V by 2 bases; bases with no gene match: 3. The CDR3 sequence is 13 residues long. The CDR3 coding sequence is TGTGCCAGCAGTTACACAGGGGTGGACATTCAGTACTTC. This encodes CASSYTGVDIQYF.

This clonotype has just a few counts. The CDR3 loop reads CASSQGGGLETQYF. In DNA form, the CDR3 reads TGTGCCAGCAGCCAAGGGGGGGGCCTCGAGACCCAGTACTTC. The chain employs TRBV4-2 and TRBJ2-5; D possibly corresponds to TRBD2 (7 bases). V lost 1 base and J lost 5, with 11 bases in between. This CDR3 has 14 amino acids. The V gene's germline CDR1 is LGHNA and CDR2 YNFKEQ.

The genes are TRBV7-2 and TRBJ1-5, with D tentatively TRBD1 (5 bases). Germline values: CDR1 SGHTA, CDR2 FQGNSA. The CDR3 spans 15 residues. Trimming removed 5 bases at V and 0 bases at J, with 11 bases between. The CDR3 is CASSPGHYSNQPQHF. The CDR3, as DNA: TGTGCCAGCAGCCCTGGACATTATAGCAATCAGCCCCAGCATTTT.

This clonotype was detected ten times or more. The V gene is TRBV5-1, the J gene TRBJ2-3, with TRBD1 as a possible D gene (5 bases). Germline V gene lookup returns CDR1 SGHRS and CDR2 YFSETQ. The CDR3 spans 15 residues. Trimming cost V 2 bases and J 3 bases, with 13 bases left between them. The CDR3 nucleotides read TGCGCCAGCAGCTTTAGAGACCCAGGGACAGATACGCAGTATTTT. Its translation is CASSFRDPGTDTQYF.

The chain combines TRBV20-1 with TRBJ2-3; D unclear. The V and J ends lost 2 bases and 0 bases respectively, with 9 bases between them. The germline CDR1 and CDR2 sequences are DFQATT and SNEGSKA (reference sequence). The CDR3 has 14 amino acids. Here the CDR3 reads CSARLSFSTDTQYF. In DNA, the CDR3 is TGCAGTGCTAGACTTAGCTTTAGCACAGATACGCAGTATTTT.

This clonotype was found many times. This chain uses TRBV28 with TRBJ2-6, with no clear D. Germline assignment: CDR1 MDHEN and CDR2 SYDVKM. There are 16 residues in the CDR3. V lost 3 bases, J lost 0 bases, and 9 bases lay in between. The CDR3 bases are TGTGCCAGCAGTTTGATCACAATCTCTGGGGCCAACGTCCTGACTTTC. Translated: CASSLITISGANVLTF.

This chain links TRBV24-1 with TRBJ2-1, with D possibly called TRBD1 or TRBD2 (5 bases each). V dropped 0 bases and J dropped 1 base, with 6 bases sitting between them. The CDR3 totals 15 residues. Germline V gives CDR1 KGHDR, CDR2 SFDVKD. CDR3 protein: CATSDLGGSYNEQFF. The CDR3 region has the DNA TGTGCCACCAGTGATTTGGGGGGTTCCTACAATGAGCAGTTCTTC.